Listed below are T cell receptor beta chains from one sample, sequenced in a study of identifying expanded T cells in peripheral blood. Data came from immunoSEQ multiplex PCR; TCRdb stores just in-frame clones and leaves some out. The sample lists 70,000 to 95,000 clones; roughly 86% were seen once. Sequenced sample: blood. The receptors were sampled from a person aged 18-70 years in good health. Each CDR3 is given with its conserved first and last residue. Each record gives: J gene, D gene, V gene, CDR3 protein. A D gene is named only where the DNA matches it firmly.

J gene: TRBJ2-2
D gene: TRBD2
V gene: TRBV5-1
CDR3 protein: CASTQPSGVDTGELFF

J gene: TRBJ1-1
D gene: -
V gene: TRBV7-2
CDR3 protein: CASSLNRQFEAFF

J gene: TRBJ2-7
D gene: -
V gene: TRBV7-9
CDR3 protein: CASSLSQTGVGYEQYF

J gene: TRBJ1-6
D gene: -
V gene: TRBV6-4
CDR3 protein: CASSDSDNSPLHF

J gene: TRBJ2-5
D gene: TRBD1
V gene: TRBV28
CDR3 protein: CASSKPGQYNQETQYF

J gene: TRBJ2-7
D gene: -
V gene: TRBV4-3
CDR3 protein: CASSQEAGGYEQYF

J gene: TRBJ2-5
D gene: -
V gene: TRBV5-4
CDR3 protein: CASSLGTEPQKTQYF

J gene: TRBJ2-3
D gene: -
V gene: TRBV13
CDR3 protein: CASSYIGDTQYF

J gene: TRBJ2-3
D gene: TRBD1
V gene: TRBV18
CDR3 protein: CASSPQGATDTQYF

J gene: TRBJ2-3
D gene: -
V gene: TRBV2
CDR3 protein: CASSPEGLLDTQYF

J gene: TRBJ2-2
D gene: -
V gene: TRBV6-6
CDR3 protein: CASSYPGQFPGELFF

J gene: TRBJ2-6
D gene: TRBD1
V gene: TRBV7-2
CDR3 protein: CASSLASGARQGSSGANVLTF

J gene: TRBJ1-2
D gene: TRBD1
V gene: TRBV19
CDR3 protein: CASKPQRHGTGVANYGYTF

J gene: TRBJ1-4
D gene: -
V gene: TRBV28
CDR3 protein: CASSPGRGAQAEKLFF

J gene: TRBJ1-4
D gene: -
V gene: TRBV6-1
CDR3 protein: CASSSPATNEKLFF

J gene: TRBJ2-3
D gene: TRBD2
V gene: TRBV6-4
CDR3 protein: CASRRTSETDTQYF

J gene: TRBJ2-5
D gene: TRBD2
V gene: TRBV29-1
CDR3 protein: CSVGGLAGVVGTQYF

J gene: TRBJ1-5
D gene: TRBD1
V gene: TRBV5-5
CDR3 protein: CASSVQGLSDQPQHF

J gene: TRBJ2-5
D gene: -
V gene: TRBV4-1
CDR3 protein: CASRPEGGEETQYF

J gene: TRBJ1-5
D gene: -
V gene: TRBV6-5
CDR3 protein: CASSTDRNQPQHF

J gene: TRBJ1-3
D gene: TRBD1
V gene: TRBV30
CDR3 protein: CAWSETGAGNTIYF

J gene: TRBJ2-1
D gene: TRBD2
V gene: TRBV6-5
CDR3 protein: CASSKGLASNEQFF

J gene: TRBJ1-6
D gene: -
V gene: TRBV11-2
CDR3 protein: CASSLGGEGRTPLHF

J gene: TRBJ2-7
D gene: TRBD1
V gene: TRBV18
CDR3 protein: CASSQGVSGEQYF

J gene: TRBJ2-1
D gene: -
V gene: TRBV10-3
CDR3 protein: CAMGAGGTYNEQFF

J gene: TRBJ1-1
D gene: -
V gene: TRBV25-1
CDR3 protein: CASSDKGQIDEAFF

J gene: TRBJ2-1
D gene: TRBD1
V gene: TRBV6-4
CDR3 protein: CASSPGTGGNFEQFF

J gene: TRBJ1-5
D gene: -
V gene: TRBV18
CDR3 protein: CASSPPSGGQGPQHF

J gene: TRBJ2-7
D gene: -
V gene: TRBV20-1
CDR3 protein: CSANILYEQYF

J gene: TRBJ1-1
D gene: -
V gene: TRBV7-9
CDR3 protein: CASSFGQTEAFF

J gene: TRBJ1-2
D gene: -
V gene: TRBV21-1
CDR3 protein: CASSLPGQGRNYGYTF

J gene: TRBJ2-3
D gene: TRBD2
V gene: TRBV7-3
CDR3 protein: CASSLDGAGGSPDTQYF

J gene: TRBJ2-1
D gene: TRBD1
V gene: TRBV18
CDR3 protein: CASTTGGRRAEQFF

J gene: TRBJ2-7
D gene: -
V gene: TRBV5-1
CDR3 protein: CASSLKGNFEQYF

J gene: TRBJ1-2
D gene: -
V gene: TRBV29-1
CDR3 protein: CSVVPANYGYTF

J gene: TRBJ1-2
D gene: -
V gene: TRBV5-1
CDR3 protein: CASSSQEGDGYTF

J gene: TRBJ2-5
D gene: TRBD2
V gene: TRBV15
CDR3 protein: CATSRDRSGGAVTQYF

J gene: TRBJ2-1
D gene: -
V gene: TRBV7-3
CDR3 protein: CASSLDWGNEQFF

J gene: TRBJ2-7
D gene: -
V gene: TRBV5-1
CDR3 protein: CASSLTVVNEQYF

J gene: TRBJ2-6
D gene: -
V gene: TRBV4-3
CDR3 protein: CASSQDSFSGANVLTF

J gene: TRBJ2-6
D gene: -
V gene: TRBV11-2
CDR3 protein: CANSTSSGANVLTF

J gene: TRBJ2-1
D gene: -
V gene: TRBV19
CDR3 protein: CASSIGELPSSYNEQFF

J gene: TRBJ2-2
D gene: TRBD2
V gene: TRBV7-3
CDR3 protein: CASSLFGRLDGELFF

J gene: TRBJ2-7
D gene: -
V gene: TRBV28
CDR3 protein: CASSRRSYEQYF

J gene: TRBJ1-5
D gene: -
V gene: TRBV5-1
CDR3 protein: CASSPGTFAGNQPQHF

J gene: TRBJ1-2
D gene: -
V gene: TRBV29-1
CDR3 protein: CSAHPAGNYGYTF

J gene: TRBJ2-7
D gene: -
V gene: TRBV15
CDR3 protein: CATSRGSIGSLTYEQYF

J gene: TRBJ2-6
D gene: TRBD1
V gene: TRBV6-4
CDR3 protein: CASSESGQGFSGANVLTF

J gene: TRBJ2-1
D gene: TRBD2
V gene: TRBV28
CDR3 protein: CASSWEGGRSFGVYNEQFF

J gene: TRBJ2-3
D gene: TRBD2
V gene: TRBV6-4
CDR3 protein: CASSEASGGASDTQYF

J gene: TRBJ1-1
D gene: -
V gene: TRBV27
CDR3 protein: CASSFRGTEAFF

J gene: TRBJ1-5
D gene: -
V gene: TRBV4-3
CDR3 protein: CASSQFLNQPQHF

J gene: TRBJ2-1
D gene: -
V gene: TRBV4-2
CDR3 protein: CASASDEQFF

J gene: TRBJ2-3
D gene: -
V gene: TRBV5-1
CDR3 protein: CASSSQWPSSTDTQYF

J gene: TRBJ1-5
D gene: -
V gene: TRBV28
CDR3 protein: CASSSIYGPQHF

J gene: TRBJ1-4
D gene: TRBD1
V gene: TRBV6-1
CDR3 protein: CASKDTTGEKLFF

J gene: TRBJ2-1
D gene: TRBD2
V gene: TRBV5-1
CDR3 protein: CASSLASGEYNEQFF

J gene: TRBJ2-1
D gene: TRBD2
V gene: TRBV4-1
CDR3 protein: CASSRLAGGILNEQFF

J gene: TRBJ2-3
D gene: -
V gene: TRBV5-1
CDR3 protein: CASSLSVGGVTSTDTQYF

J gene: TRBJ2-1
D gene: -
V gene: TRBV10-2
CDR3 protein: CASSRGQNNEQFF